This T cell receptor (beta chain) was sequenced for a study of tumor-infiltrating lymphocytes in primary liver carcinoma. V dropped 3 bases and J dropped 2 bases, with 10 bases sitting between them. CDR3 length equals 14 residues. Germline assignment: CDR1 ENHRY and CDR2 SYGVKD. Joint extraction of RNA and DNA used roughly 17-32 mg of bulk tissue that was unsorted. Production of TCR beta cDNA used about 500 ng total RNA together with a constant-region primer. Library construction for TCR beta comprised three nested multiplex PCR rounds performed with slightly modified ARM-PCR. Both of the initial two PCR rounds ran for around 10 cycles and employed TRBV1-TRBV30 forward primers alongside a C-beta reverse primer. Each CDR3 protein gets one entry after TCRdb re-called the multiplex PCR reads with MiXCR. The sample lists more than 70,000 distinct CDR3 sequences; around 70% were seen once. This clonotype counts as medium-sized.

Material: liver tumor tissue from sampling region 1. Subset denoted: tumor region T1, superior pole. V is TRBV10-3 and J is TRBJ1-2; D unresolved. The TCR comes from a man in his forties with primary liver carcinoma and hepatitis B virus infection. CDR3 sequence reads: CAISERASNYGYTF. CDR3 in DNA: TGTGCCATCAGTGAACGGGCATCCAACTATGGCTACACCTTC.